Listed here are 13 T cell receptor beta chains from one sample, sequenced in a study of shared clonotypes between healthy human individuals (dated by TCRdb to about 2020). Libraries were constructed by the immunoSEQ multiplex PCR assay. TCRdb carries this immuneACCESS record with in-frame sequences only. Its versions omit some clonotypes, under half of them owing to an unresolved V gene in the studies checked, with the rest unexplained. This sample lists about 1.5 million clones; approximately 98% were detected once. The ten most abundant clones make up less than 0.55% of the sample. Material for sequencing was naive CD4+ T cells sorted from blood. What this sample's cell subset or site label stands for: CD45RA+ positively selected. These receptors all come from a young man in good health.

This chain links TRBV28 with TRBJ1-1; D not certain. Per germline, CDR1 MDHEN and CDR2 SYDVKM. The germline V and J ends were trimmed by 8 bases and 0 bases, with 10 bases remaining between them. The CDR3 spans 13 residues. CDR3 region: CASVSVMNTEAFF. CDR3 nucleotide sequence: TGTGCCAGCGTCTCAGTTATGAACACTGAAGCTTTCTTT.

This clone was counted a single time. The rearrangement uses TRBV6-1 and TRBJ2-7, with 7 positions matching TRBD1. V lost 4 bases and J lost 7; bases outside the gene matches: 13. The CDR3 is made up of 15 amino acids. Germline V gene sequence: CDR1 MNHNS, CDR2 SASEGT. CDR3: CASSGVGQSSREQYF. The CDR3 nucleotides are TGTGCCAGCAGTGGGGTGGGACAGAGCTCTAGAGAGCAGTACTTC.

The chain links TRBV7-9 to TRBJ2-3, with 7 bases identical to TRBD2. With 5 bases clipped from V and 2 bases from J, the junction kept 10 bases outside the gene matches. Germline V gene sequence: CDR1 SEHNR, CDR2 FQNEAQ (reference sequence). The CDR3 is made up of 16 amino acids. For the CDR3, the DNA is TGTGCCAGCAGCCCTAGCGGCACCCTATCCACAGATACGCAGTATTTT. This encodes CASSPSGTLSTDTQYF.

The rearrangement joins TRBV6-5 to TRBJ2-1; weak D call: TRBD1 (6 bases). CDR1 and CDR2 from the germline V gene are MNHEY and SVGAGI. V gave up 0 bases and J gave up 2 bases, with 8 bases separating them. This CDR3 has 15 residues. In nucleotides, the CDR3 is TGTGCCAGCAGTTACTCGGGGGCAACCTACAATGAGCAGTTCTTC. It codes for CASSYSGATYNEQFF.

The chain links TRBV6-5 to TRBJ2-7; no clear D gene. The CDR3 length is 13 residues. V gave up 2 bases and J gave up 5 bases, with 10 bases separating them. Germline lookup yields CDR1 MNHEY and CDR2 SVGAGI. The CDR3 loop is CASSYPLGDEQYF. The CDR3 region has the DNA TGTGCCAGCAGTTACCCCCTAGGTGACGAGCAGTACTTC.

V gene TRBV6-1 combines with J gene TRBJ1-1, with D perhaps matching TRBD1 (5 bases). CDR1 is MNHNS and CDR2 is SASEGT in the germline V gene. Between the trimmed V and J ends, which lost 4 bases and 1 base, there was a span of 13 bases. The CDR3 loop spans 15 amino acids. CDR3 sequence (DNA): TGTGCCAGCAGTGCGAAGACAGAGCCGAACACTGAAGCTTTCTTT. It translates to CASSAKTEPNTEAFF.

The chain recombines TRBV10-3 with TRBJ2-1; unclear D gene. V was trimmed by 3 bases and J by 2 bases, leaving 11 bases between them. CDR1 ENHRY and CDR2 SYGVKD come from the germline V gene. This CDR3 is built from 15 residues. The CDR3 coding sequence is TGTGCCATCAGTGATTCGACGAAAACCTACAATGAGCAGTTCTTC. This encodes CAISDSTKTYNEQFF.

The rearrangement uses TRBV19 and TRBJ2-5; weak D call: TRBD1 (6 bases). V lost 4 bases and J 0 bases, leaving 15 bases between the germline ends. This CDR3 comprises 16 residues. CDR1 is LNHDA and CDR2 is SQIVND in the germline V gene (reference sequence). CDR3 loop: CASSTLARTDQETQYF. In nucleotides, the CDR3 is TGTGCCAGTAGTACCTTAGCCCGGACAGACCAAGAGACCCAGTACTTC.

This clone was detected only once. The rearrangement uses TRBV9 and TRBJ2-1; TRBD2 agrees at 14 bases. This CDR3 spans 16 amino acids. Germline values: CDR1 SGDLS, CDR2 YYNGEE. J lost 10 bases, V lost 3 bases, and 9 bases had no gene match. The CDR3 DNA follows: TGTGCCAGCAGCGCTCGACTAGCGGGAGGGCAGGCGGAGCAGTTCTTC. It yields the protein CASSARLAGGQAEQFF.

This chain uses TRBV7-9 with TRBJ2-7; 8 bases fit TRBD1. In germline, CDR1 is SEHNR, CDR2 FQNEAQ (reference sequence). V lost 3 bases to trimming and J lost 2 bases; unmatched junction nucleotides: 9. CDR3 size: 16 residues. In DNA form, the CDR3 reads TGTGCCAGCAGCTTGCGCCGGGACAGGAACACCTACGAGCAGTACTTC. It specifies CASSLRRDRNTYEQYF.

CDR3 bases: TGCGCCAGCAGCCAAGGACAGGGAGTGTTAGCGAACACCGGGGAGCTGTTTTTT. This sequence encodes CASSQGQGVLANTGELFF. The chain employs TRBV5-1 and TRBJ2-2, with TRBD1 identical over 8 bases. Per germline, CDR1 SGHRS and CDR2 YFSETQ. Trimming removed 4 bases from V and 0 bases from J; junction bases left unmatched: 11. The CDR3 has 18 residues. Full variable domain (missing parts from reference TRBV5-1 and TRBJ2-2): KAGVTQTPRYLIKTRGQQVTLSCSPISGHRSVSWYQQTPGQGLQFLFEYFSETQRNKGNFPGRFSGRQFSNSRSEMNVSTLELGDSALYLCASSQGQGVLANTGELFFGEGSRLTVL.

The chain employs TRBV10-1 and TRBJ2-2; D is perhaps TRBD1 (5 bases). Trimming pared 5 bases from V and 4 bases from J, leaving 8 bases between. The length of the CDR3 is 13 residues. Germline V gene data show CDR1 as WNHNN and CDR2 as SYGVQD (reference sequence). The CDR3 loop reads CASSPGITGELFF. CDR3 DNA sequence: TGCGCCAGCAGTCCAGGGATCACCGGGGAGCTGTTTTTT.

This clone is a singleton in its sample. The same CDR3 arises from other DNA sequences in this sample as well. This chain uses TRBV28 with TRBJ1-5; D is undetermined. CDR1 is MDHEN and CDR2 is SYDVKM in the germline V gene. This CDR3 region has 12 residues. With 5 bases removed from V and 7 bases from J, the gap between germline ends came to 9 bases. The CDR3 is CASSLTWQPQHF. In nucleotides, the CDR3 is TGTGCCAGCAGTCTGACCTGGCAGCCCCAGCATTTT.